This is a list of T cell receptor beta chains from one sample in a study of shared clonotypes between healthy human individuals. The protocol was immunoSEQ multiplex PCR, while the TCRdb copy is restricted to in-frame clones and leaves out a portion. Of 2 million to 2.5 million clones in the sample, 90% to 97% were seen once. The sequencing sample was made of naive CD4+ T cells sorted from blood. These receptors originate from a man aged 18 to 29 in good health. CDR3s include the opening cysteine and the closing phenylalanine or tryptophan. The order of the fields is V gene, J gene, CDR3 length, D gene, clone size, CDR3 DNA, CDR3 protein. D genes are given only for firm matches. Where a row states a size, it is once, few, many or the class of an expanded clone; other rows omit it.

v_call: TRBV6-1; j_call: TRBJ2-7; cdr3_length: 14; d_call: NA; clone_size: NA; cdr3_nt: TGTGCCAGCAGGGAGGGGACAGTTACCTACGAGCAGTACTTC; cdr3_aa: CASREGTVTYEQYF
v_call: TRBV19; j_call: TRBJ2-1; cdr3_length: 13; d_call: TRBD2; clone_size: NA; cdr3_nt: TGTGCCAGTAGTACTCTAGCGGGAGTTGAGCAGTTCTTC; cdr3_aa: CASSTLAGVEQFF
v_call: TRBV30; j_call: TRBJ2-1; cdr3_length: 14; d_call: TRBD2; clone_size: NA; cdr3_nt: TGTGCCCGTAATAGCGGGAGTTTGATAAATGAGCAGTTCTTC; cdr3_aa: CARNSGSLINEQFF
v_call: TRBV18; j_call: TRBJ2-3; cdr3_length: 16; d_call: NA; clone_size: NA; cdr3_nt: TGTGCCAGCTCACCACTCCTGTCTACTAGCACAGATACGCAGTATTTT; cdr3_aa: CASSPLLSTSTDTQYF
v_call: TRBV28; j_call: TRBJ1-1; cdr3_length: 14; d_call: NA; clone_size: NA; cdr3_nt: TGTGCCAGCAGTTTGAAGGGGGTGGGCACTGAAGCTTTCTTT; cdr3_aa: CASSLKGVGTEAFF
v_call: TRBV6-1; j_call: TRBJ1-4; cdr3_length: 13; d_call: NA; clone_size: once; cdr3_nt: TGTGCCGGAAGACCAGGGGTTGGAGAAAAACTGTTTTTT; cdr3_aa: CAGRPGVGEKLFF
v_call: TRBV28; j_call: TRBJ1-3; cdr3_length: 16; d_call: NA; clone_size: NA; cdr3_nt: TGTGCCAGCAGTTTAGCGACCTTGAGCGGGCGAAACACCATATATTTT; cdr3_aa: CASSLATLSGRNTIYF
v_call: TRBV2; j_call: TRBJ1-1; cdr3_length: 12; d_call: NA; clone_size: once; cdr3_nt: TGTGCCAGCAGCCGACTAATTAATGAAGCTTTCTTT; cdr3_aa: CASSRLINEAFF
v_call: TRBV4-1; j_call: TRBJ2-3; cdr3_length: 19; d_call: TRBD2; clone_size: NA; cdr3_nt: TGCGCCAGCAGCCAGCCAAGAAACTACCGGCGGGGGGGCACAGATACGCAGTATTTT; cdr3_aa: CASSQPRNYRRGGTDTQYF
v_call: TRBV7-2; j_call: TRBJ1-1; cdr3_length: 17; d_call: NA; clone_size: NA; cdr3_nt: TGTGCCAGCAGCTTAACGTCGGTCTCTCGGGAGGCCGCTGAAGCTTTCTTT; cdr3_aa: CASSLTSVSREAAEAFF
v_call: TRBV7-2; j_call: TRBJ2-1; cdr3_length: 16; d_call: NA; clone_size: NA; cdr3_nt: TGTGCCAGCAGCTTAGCGGGAGGCACCTCCTACAATGAGCAGTTCTTC; cdr3_aa: CASSLAGGTSYNEQFF
v_call: TRBV29-1; j_call: TRBJ1-1; cdr3_length: 11; d_call: TRBD1; clone_size: NA; cdr3_nt: TGCAGCGTTGAGGTGGGACAGAAAGCTTTCTTT; cdr3_aa: CSVEVGQKAFF
v_call: TRBV2; j_call: TRBJ1-1; cdr3_length: 13; d_call: NA; clone_size: once; cdr3_nt: TGTGCCAGCAGTGGGCGAATGGGGGGCTGGGCTTTCTTT; cdr3_aa: CASSGRMGGWAFF
v_call: TRBV7-2; j_call: TRBJ1-2; cdr3_length: 15; d_call: NA; clone_size: once; cdr3_nt: TGTGCCAGCAGCTTATTCATCTCTGGGACGGGTGGCTACACCTTC; cdr3_aa: CASSLFISGTGGYTF
v_call: TRBV2; j_call: TRBJ2-7; cdr3_length: 14; d_call: NA; clone_size: NA; cdr3_nt: TGTGCCAGCAGTACCGACAGGTCCTCCTACGAGCAGTACTTC; cdr3_aa: CASSTDRSSYEQYF
v_call: TRBV10-3; j_call: TRBJ2-7; cdr3_length: 15; d_call: TRBD1; clone_size: NA; cdr3_nt: TGTGCCATCAGTGAGGGTGGGACAGGGACCTACGAGCAGTACTTC; cdr3_aa: CAISEGGTGTYEQYF
v_call: TRBV19; j_call: TRBJ2-7; cdr3_length: 12; d_call: NA; clone_size: once; cdr3_nt: TGTGCCAGTAGTATAGATCGGCGCGAGCAGTACTTC; cdr3_aa: CASSIDRREQYF
v_call: TRBV7-2; j_call: TRBJ1-3; cdr3_length: 16; d_call: NA; clone_size: NA; cdr3_nt: TGTGCCAGCAGCTTAGACCCTCCGGGCTCTGGAAACACCATATATTTT; cdr3_aa: CASSLDPPGSGNTIYF
v_call: TRBV18; j_call: TRBJ2-1; cdr3_length: 16; d_call: NA; clone_size: NA; cdr3_nt: TGTGCCAGCTCACCCCAGGCCGGGATCTCCTACAATGAGCAGTTCTTC; cdr3_aa: CASSPQAGISYNEQFF
v_call: TRBV6-1; j_call: TRBJ2-4; cdr3_length: 11; d_call: NA; clone_size: NA; cdr3_nt: TGTGCCAGCCGGGACAAAAACATTCAGTACTTC; cdr3_aa: CASRDKNIQYF